A selection of T cell receptor beta chains follows, all from one sample in a study of blood T cells in healthy people across ages. TCRdb reprocessed the 5' RACE reads with MiXCR, giving one entry per CDR3 protein. The table lists fewer than 950,000 distinct CDR3 sequences, around half of them singletons, with roughly two fifths in the top ten. The specimen was blood. Receptors were obtained from an elderly man in good health. Both conserved end residues are part of each CDR3. D genes are given only for firm matches. Some rows mark clone size as missing; the rest say once, few, many or name a class of expanded clone.

abundance	v_gene	d_gene	j_gene	CDR3nt	CDR3aa
few	TRBV7-3	.	TRBJ2-1	TGTGCCAGCAGCTTAACAGGGGGAACTGCCTACAATGAGCAGTTCTTC	CASSLTGGTAYNEQFF
.	TRBV7-9	TRBD2	TRBJ2-1	TGTGCCAGCAGCTTGGGGACTAGCGGGAGGGCCGACAATGAGCAGTTCTTC	CASSLGTSGRADNEQFF
few	TRBV20-1	TRBD2	TRBJ2-1	TGCAGTGCGCAGCTAGCGGGAGTCTACAATGAGCAGTTCTTC	CSAQLAGVYNEQFF
.	TRBV7-9	TRBD2	TRBJ2-1	TGTGCCAGCAGCTTAGACCGGCCGGTAGCGGGAGTGTCCTACAATGAGCAGTTCTTC	CASSLDRPVAGVSYNEQFF
.	TRBV6-6	.	TRBJ1-1	TGTGCCAGCAGTTACGCGGTGGCTAGCACTGAAGCTTTCTTT	CASSYAVASTEAFF
once	TRBV18	TRBD2	TRBJ2-1	TGTGCCAGCTCACCACCGGCTAGCGGGCCAGGACAGTCCTACAATGAGCAGTTCTTC	CASSPPASGPGQSYNEQFF
.	TRBV6-6	.	TRBJ1-6	TGTGCCAGCAGTTACCCAGACAGGAATTCACCCCTCCACTTT	CASSYPDRNSPLHF
.	TRBV6-1	.	TRBJ1-5	TGTGCCAGCCATGGGGAAAACACCATTACCGGGGTGCAGCCCCAGCATTTT	CASHGENTITGVQPQHF
.	TRBV2	.	TRBJ1-1	TGTGCCAGCAGTGGGGACCAGGACGCTGAAGCTTTCTTT	CASSGDQDAEAFF
few	TRBV20-1	TRBD1	TRBJ2-1	TGCAGTGCTACTGGGACAGGGGTCCGTGAGCAGTTCTTC	CSATGTGVREQFF
few	TRBV7-9	TRBD1	TRBJ1-6	TGTGCCAGCAGTCGACAGGGGGCTGGCAATTCACCCCTCCACTTT	CASSRQGAGNSPLHF
.	TRBV3-1	TRBD2	TRBJ2-3	TGTGCCAGCAGCCTCGGGACTAGCTGGACCACAGATACGCAGTATTTT	CASSLGTSWTTDTQYF
.	TRBV9	.	TRBJ2-1	TGTGCCAGCAGCGTAGCCCCCCCGAAAAATGAGCAGTTCTTC	CASSVAPPKNEQFF
.	TRBV5-8	.	TRBJ2-3	TGTGCCTGCAGCTTGGGCAGTGCTTCCAACAGATATGCGTATTTT	CACSLGSASNRYAYF
.	TRBV5-1	TRBD2	TRBJ2-6	TGCGCCAGCAGCTTGGTGGCACTAGCGGGAGCAGGGGCCAACGTCCTGACTTTC	CASSLVALAGAGANVLTF
few	TRBV20-1	.	TRBJ2-7	TGCAGTGTTGGACAGCGATCCTACGAGCAGTACTTC	CSVGQRSYEQYF
few	TRBV18	TRBD2	TRBJ2-1	TGTGCCAGCTCATCCGGGACTAGCGGTATGAATGAGCAGTTCTTC	CASSSGTSGMNEQFF
.	TRBV3-1	.	TRBJ2-4	TGTGCCAGCAGCCAAGAATCCAAGCAGTACTTC	CASSQESKQYF
.	TRBV4-1	.	TRBJ2-1	TGCGCCAGCAGCCAAGATCGAGGTGGACTATCCCACCCTGAGCAGTTCTTC	CASSQDRGGLSHPEQFF
.	TRBV6-2/TRBV6-3	TRBD2	TRBJ2-1	TGTGCCAGCAAGGGTCGGATGGCGGGAGGGCTTGATGAGCAGTTCTTC	CASKGRMAGGLDEQFF
few	TRBV9	.	TRBJ1-2	TGTGCCAGCAGCGACGGACTGACCTATGGCTACACCTTC	CASSDGLTYGYTF
.	TRBV7-9	.	TRBJ2-7	TGTGCCAGCAGCTTGCCACCCCAGGGCAGCCTCTACGAGCAGTACTTC	CASSLPPQGSLYEQYF
few	TRBV2	.	TRBJ2-6	TGTGCCAGCAGTGACGAGAACTCTGGGGCCAACGTCCTGACTTTC	CASSDENSGANVLTF
.	TRBV20-1	.	TRBJ2-5	TGCAGTGCTGGCCAGATTGAAGAGACCCAGTACTTC	CSAGQIEETQYF
.	TRBV20-1	.	TRBJ1-2	TGCAGTGCTAGCGAGGGCTACAGTGGCTACACCTTC	CSASEGYSGYTF
.	TRBV7-9	.	TRBJ1-5	TGTGCCAGCAGCCCCCGAGGGGGGGCGAATCAGCCCCAGCATTTT	CASSPRGGANQPQHF
.	TRBV27	.	TRBJ2-3	TGTGCCAGCAGTTTCCAAGTGGGGAGATACGCGTATTTT	CASSFQVGRYAYF